This T cell receptor beta chain is from a study of T-cell memory formation after mild COVID-19 (dated by TCRdb to about 2021). As for the study more broadly: TCR sequence clusters from the two donors were largely donor specific. Longitudinal TCRalpha and TCRbeta repertoire sequencing tracked T-cell clones expanding and contracting after mild COVID-19 in a couple of donors. The cohort was made up of two young adult volunteers, one female and one male, who were previously healthy. Here is what the overall study found, with its caveats: Contracting CD4+ clones were found mainly in CM and EM memory subsets, while CD8+ clones were enriched in EMRA. SARS-CoV-2 specificity was not confirmed for the second-wave clones peaking on day 37. Clones that contracted from day 15 to 85 showed balanced CD4/CD8 phenotypes, whereas a second wave of clones that expanded from day 15 to 37 leaned towards CD4+. The detection of some responding clones in pre-infection memory suggests that pre-existing cross-reactive memory T cells joined the SARS-CoV-2 response. Only two mild cases were covered by the study, and larger cohorts that include severe cases with pre-infection samples were considered necessary.

These reads were obtained on an Illumina NovaSeq 6000. TCRalpha and TCRbeta cDNA libraries were built by 5'RACE with constant-segment primers, adding sample barcodes and unique molecular identifiers. RNA was extracted from every sample with Trizol reagent. Amplification of the libraries took two PCR steps, and the second step added a second sample barcode plus Illumina TruSeq adapters. Libraries were sequenced on an Illumina NovaSeq with 2 x 150 bp paired-end reads. In the paper's pipeline: With migec v1.2.7, reads were demultiplexed and then collapsed into UMI-guided consensus sequences. Using mixcr v2.1.11, the UMI consensuses were aligned to TRA and TRB V and J templates and assembled into clonotypes. A clonotype was counted as expanded or contracted only if both edgeR and NoisET called the change significant, with noise models trained on biological replicates. For edgeR calls, the cutoffs were a false discovery rate-adjusted p below 0.01 and a log2 fold-change threshold of 1. As an exploratory analysis of dynamics, PCA with hierarchical clustering was applied to max-normalized trajectories of the 1000 most abundant clonotypes. Each responding clone was given a CD4 or CD8 phenotype based on the CD4+ and CD8+ repertoires, which had been sequenced separately. In-frame beta chains were kept once TCRdb had trimmed the public reads at Q25 with fastp and called clones with MiXCR. Here each entry gathers all rows of one CDR3 protein and keeps the most common genes and DNA. What appears here as the V and J calls and clone size reflects TCRdb's work, not the paper's. This sample lists 500,000 to 550,000 distinct CDR3 sequences; over 20% were detected once. The top ten hold approximately 12% of the sample.

The CDR3 contains 13 residues, cysteine and phenylalanine counted. The entry retains the CDR3 DNA only, 39 bases that are in frame from base 1. Based on the germline V gene, the CDR1 and CDR2 sequences are LGHNA and YSLEER. The V end loses 4 bases and the J end loses 2 bases, and a stretch of 8 bases separates them. Ficoll-Paque density gradient centrifugation was used to isolate PBMCs. In its sample, this clonotype was seen many times. Its binding antigen is unknown. It has no much larger one-base neighbor in the sample; base qualities were not kept. This receptor was obtained from an adult woman who had mild COVID-19 (a few samples of this study predate the infection). The sample titles of this study are shuffled in the database, so cell type and time point are left out; the donor was told from shared clones. Sequences were obtained from PBMCs or a T cell subset sorted from them (not recorded which). Here the chain combines TRBV4-3 and TRBJ2-5; the best D guess is TRBD1, with 5 bases matching. The CDR3 protein is CASSLTAQETQYF. The sequence in DNA is TGCGCCAGCAGCCTGACAGCACAAGAGACCCAGTACTTC.